This T cell receptor (beta chain) was sequenced in a study of cytomegalovirus exposure and HLA in healthy donors. Study-level results: As a later analysis showed, several of the most significant clusters appeared to be linked to common viral pathogens. The classifier was said to identify cytomegalovirus status with high specificity and sensitivity.

Both 60 Vbeta primers and 13 Jbeta primers went into the PCR. The method was immunoSEQ multiplex PCR; TCRdb's version includes in-frame clones alone and lacks a portion of them. The profile shows 200,000 or so clones, 82% of them singletons. As regards this clone: Its target is unknown.

V dropped 4 bases and J dropped 2 bases, with 8 bases sitting between them. Germline values: CDR1 MGHRA, CDR2 YSYEKL. The length of the CDR3 is 14 residues. Sequences were obtained from PBMCs. This clonotype was obtained from a boy between 2 and 10 years old in good health and CMV-seronegative. The rearrangement joins TRBV4-1 to TRBJ2-2; D ambiguous. In nucleotides, the CDR3 is TGCGCCAGCAGCCCCGGAGATAACACCGGGGAGCTGTTTTTT. Its protein is CASSPGDNTGELFF.